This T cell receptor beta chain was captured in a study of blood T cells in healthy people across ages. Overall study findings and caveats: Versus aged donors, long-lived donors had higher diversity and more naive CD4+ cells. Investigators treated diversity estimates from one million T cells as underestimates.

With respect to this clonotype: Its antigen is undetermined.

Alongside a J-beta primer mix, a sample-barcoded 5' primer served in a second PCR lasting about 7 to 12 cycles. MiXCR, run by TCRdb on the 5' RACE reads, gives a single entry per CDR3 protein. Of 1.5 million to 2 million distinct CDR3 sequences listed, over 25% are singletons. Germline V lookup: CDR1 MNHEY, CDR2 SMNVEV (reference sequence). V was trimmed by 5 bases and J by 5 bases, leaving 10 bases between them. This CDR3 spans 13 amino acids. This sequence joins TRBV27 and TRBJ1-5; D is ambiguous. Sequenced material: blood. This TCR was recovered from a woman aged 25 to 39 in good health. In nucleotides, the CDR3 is TGTGCCAGCAGTGACCAGAGGGATCAGCCCCAGCATTTT. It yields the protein CASSDQRDQPQHF.